Given below is one T cell receptor beta chain in context. What it recognizes is unknown. CDR3 length: 14 amino acids. Germline V CDR1 and CDR2: PRHDT, FYEKMQ (reference sequence). Trimming took 0 bases from V and 3 from J, leaving 9 bases between them. PCR used 60 Vbeta primers and 13 Jbeta primers. Using immunoSEQ multiplex PCR, the repertoire was profiled, and TCRdb retains in-frame clones only, with some absent. The sample data list roughly 54,000 clones. The sample is drawn from a study of cytomegalovirus exposure and HLA in healthy donors. About the research overall: In terms of ancestry, the Caucasian-associated cluster contained around 79% of the approximately 400 genotyped donors.

Study observations and caveats: In vitro confirmation showed three CMV-associated chains to be CMV antigen specific. With later analysis, a missense DCLRE1C variant became linked to TCR beta V- and J-gene trimming.

The rearrangement links TRBV13 to TRBJ2-7; D is perhaps TRBD1 (5 bases). The sample consisted of PBMCs. The clonotype comes from a woman in her 30s in good health and CMV-seropositive. The CDR3 protein is CASSLGRQGYEQYF. The CDR3 nucleotides read TGTGCCAGCAGCTTAGGCCGGCAGGGCTACGAGCAGTACTTC.